Detailed here is one T cell receptor beta chain. CDR1 is MNHEY and CDR2 is SVGAGI in the germline V gene. V lost 6 bases and J lost 1, with 13 bases in between. The CDR3 sequence is 15 residues long. This sample is part of a study of blood T cell repertoires in COVID-19. Overall study: Sources were T cells, B-cell-depleted T cells, or PBMCs; the material itself was cDNA or gDNA.

The assay was immunoSEQ multiplex PCR, and TCRdb's table has in-frame clones only and misses some. The data show around 280,000 clones, with 85% seen just once and approximately 4.1% held by the top ten. This TCR came from a woman between 50 and 59 years old with active or convalescent COVID-19. Sequencing was carried out using peripheral blood. V gene TRBV6-5 combines with J gene TRBJ1-3; D is undetermined. CDR3 nucleotide sequence: TGTGCCAGCAGCCCCCTATTACGGTCTGGAAACACCATATATTTT. Translated: CASSPLLRSGNTIYF.